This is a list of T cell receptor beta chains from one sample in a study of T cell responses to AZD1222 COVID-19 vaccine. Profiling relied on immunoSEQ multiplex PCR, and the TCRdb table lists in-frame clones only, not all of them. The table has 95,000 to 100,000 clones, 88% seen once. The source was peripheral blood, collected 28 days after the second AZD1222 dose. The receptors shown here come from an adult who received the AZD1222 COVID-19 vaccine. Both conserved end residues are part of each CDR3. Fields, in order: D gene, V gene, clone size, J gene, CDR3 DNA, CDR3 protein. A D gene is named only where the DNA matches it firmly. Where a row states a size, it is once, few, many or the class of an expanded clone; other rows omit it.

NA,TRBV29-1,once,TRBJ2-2,TGCAGCGCCCCCCCGAGGGCCCCAGCGGCCGGGGAGCTGTTTTTT,CSAPPRAPAAGELFF
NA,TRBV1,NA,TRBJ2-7,TGCACCAGCAGCCAAGATTTAACGGGAGATGGTGGGGAGCAGTACTTC,CTSSQDLTGDGGEQYF
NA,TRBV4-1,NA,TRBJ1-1,TGCGCCAGCAGCCGACAGCTCGGGGACACTGAAGCTTTCTTT,CASSRQLGDTEAFF
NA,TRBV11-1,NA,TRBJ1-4,TGTGCCAGCAGCTTAGAGGCCAGGAGGAATGAAAAACTGTTTTTT,CASSLEARRNEKLFF
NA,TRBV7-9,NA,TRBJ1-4,TGTGCCAGCAGCTTTGGCGAAAAACTGTTTTTT,CASSFGEKLFF
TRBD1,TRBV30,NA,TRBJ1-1,TGTGCCTGGAGCAGGGGGGCGGCGGAAGCTTTCTTT,CAWSRGAAEAFF
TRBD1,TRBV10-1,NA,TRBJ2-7,TGCGCCAGCAGTGATCCGGGACAGGGCGACTCCTACGAGCAGTACTTC,CASSDPGQGDSYEQYF
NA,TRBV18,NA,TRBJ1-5,TGTGCCAGCTCTCCTCGTCGGGGAGAGGGTCAGCCCCAGCATTTT,CASSPRRGEGQPQHF
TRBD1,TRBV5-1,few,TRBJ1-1,TGCGCCAGCAGACACGGGGACAGGGATGAGAACACTGAAGCTTTCTTT,CASRHGDRDENTEAFF
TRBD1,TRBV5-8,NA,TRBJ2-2,TGTGCCAGCAGCCTCGGACAGGGAAACACCGGGGAGCTGTTTTTT,CASSLGQGNTGELFF
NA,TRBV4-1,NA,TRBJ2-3,TGCGCCAGCAGCCAAGACGACTTCGCCACAGATACGCAGTATTTT,CASSQDDFATDTQYF
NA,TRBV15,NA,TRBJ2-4,TGTGCCACCAGCAGGGAGGGACCGTTAAACATTCAGTACTTC,CATSREGPLNIQYF
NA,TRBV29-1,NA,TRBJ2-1,TGCAGCGTTGAAATTGGGGGTTGGGGCGTGGAGCAGTTCTTC,CSVEIGGWGVEQFF
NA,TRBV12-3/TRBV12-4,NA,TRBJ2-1,TGTGCCAGCAGTTCTTGGGGCAATGAGCAGTTCTTC,CASSSWGNEQFF
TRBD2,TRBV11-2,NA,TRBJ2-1,TGTGCCAGCAGCTTACAGCCTAGCGGGTACAATGAGCAGTTCTTC,CASSLQPSGYNEQFF
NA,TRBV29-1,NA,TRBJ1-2,TGCAGCGTCGGGGAACGGTATGGCTACACCTTC,CSVGERYGYTF
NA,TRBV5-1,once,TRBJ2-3,TGCGCCAGCAGCTTGGCGGTCGACAGTAGCACAGATACGCAGTATTTT,CASSLAVDSSTDTQYF
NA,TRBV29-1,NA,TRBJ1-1,TGCAGCGTTCAGGGCAGCCAGAGGGCTGAAGCTTTCTTT,CSVQGSQRAEAFF
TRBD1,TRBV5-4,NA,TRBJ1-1,TGTGCCAGCAGCGGACGACAGGGGAGTTTCACTGAAGCTTTCTTT,CASSGRQGSFTEAFF
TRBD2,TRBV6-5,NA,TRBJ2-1,TGTGCCAGCAGTTACTCGAATGCGGGAGCTGGAGAGCAGTTCTTC,CASSYSNAGAGEQFF
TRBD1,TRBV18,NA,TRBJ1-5,TGTGCCAGCTCACCGGGACAGGGGGATCCCCAGCATTTT,CASSPGQGDPQHF
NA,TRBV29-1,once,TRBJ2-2,TGCAGCGTTGAAGATCGCCAGGTCAACACCGGGGAGCTGTTTTTT,CSVEDRQVNTGELFF
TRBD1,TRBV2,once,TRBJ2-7,TGTGCCAGCAGTGAAGACCCGGGACAGTTCTACGAGCAGTACTTC,CASSEDPGQFYEQYF
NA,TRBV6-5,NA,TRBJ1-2,TGTGCCAGCAGCGCGGACAGAAACTATGGCTACACCTTC,CASSADRNYGYTF
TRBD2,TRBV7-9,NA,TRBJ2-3,TGTGCCAGCAGCATCTCACTAGCGGGGGGCACAGATACGCAGTATTTT,CASSISLAGGTDTQYF
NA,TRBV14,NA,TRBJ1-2,TGTGCCAGCAGCCAGGGATTATACTATGGCTACACCTTC,CASSQGLYYGYTF
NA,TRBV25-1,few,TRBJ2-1,TGTGCCAGCAGCGCCCCCTTAGGCGAGGACGGGAGTCCCGATGAGCAGTTCTTC,CASSAPLGEDGSPDEQFF
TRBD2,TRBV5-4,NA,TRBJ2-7,TGTGCCAGCAGCTTGACTAGCGGGCATGATTCCTACGAGCAGTACTTC,CASSLTSGHDSYEQYF
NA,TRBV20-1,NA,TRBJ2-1,TGCAGTGCTAGCCCAAATGAGCAGTTCTTC,CSASPNEQFF
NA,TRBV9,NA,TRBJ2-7,TGTGCCAGCAGCGTAGGGGGGGCCGAATACGAGCAGTACTTC,CASSVGGAEYEQYF
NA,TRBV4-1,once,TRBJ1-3,TGCGCCAGCAGCCCTGAGGGGGACTCTGGAAACACCATATATTTT,CASSPEGDSGNTIYF
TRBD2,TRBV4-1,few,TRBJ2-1,TGCGCCAGCAGCCAACCCTGGACATTCTTGGGCGGGAGCCAAAATTTGTTCTTC,CASSQPWTFLGGSQNLFF
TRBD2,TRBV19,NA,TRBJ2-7,TGTGCCAGCGGAGTCCGGCTAGCGGCCCACGAGCAGTACTTC,CASGVRLAAHEQYF
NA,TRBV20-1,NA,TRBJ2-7,TGCAGTGCTAGTATTCCTACAGGGACCTCCGGCTACGAGCAGTACTTC,CSASIPTGTSGYEQYF
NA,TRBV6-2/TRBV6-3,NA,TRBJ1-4,TGTGCCAGCAGTTCTCTGCCAACAGGTGCAACTAATGAAAAACTGTTTTTT,CASSSLPTGATNEKLFF
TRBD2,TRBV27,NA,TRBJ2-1,TGTGCCAGCAGTCGAGGGACTAGCGGGAGGGGATACAATGAGCAGTTCTTC,CASSRGTSGRGYNEQFF
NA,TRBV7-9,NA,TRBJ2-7,TGTGCCAGCAGCTTAGGGGGTCGGGGGCCCTCCTACGAGCAGTACTTC,CASSLGGRGPSYEQYF
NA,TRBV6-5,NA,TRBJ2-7,TGTGCCAGCAGTTACTCACCCAGGGGTCCCCACGAGCAGTACTTC,CASSYSPRGPHEQYF
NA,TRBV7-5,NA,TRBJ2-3,TGTGTCAGAAGCTTCTCGAGAACGAGGCGTGGCTGTTGGGTTTGGAGCACAGATACGCAGTATTTT,CVRSFSRTRRGCWVWSTDTQYF
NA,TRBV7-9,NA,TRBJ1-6,TGTGCCAGCAGCGTCCAACCTGGCTCCTATAATTCACCCCTCCACTTT,CASSVQPGSYNSPLHF
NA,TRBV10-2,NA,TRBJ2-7,TGCGCCAGCAGTGACACGTGGGGGCTCTACGAGCAGTACTTC,CASSDTWGLYEQYF
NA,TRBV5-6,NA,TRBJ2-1,TGTGCCAGCAGCTTGCGAGTCTCGAGCTCCTACAATGAGCAGTTCTTC,CASSLRVSSSYNEQFF
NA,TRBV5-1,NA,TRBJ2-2,TGCGCCAGCAGCTTGGATAGTAACACCGGGGAGCTGTTTTTT,CASSLDSNTGELFF
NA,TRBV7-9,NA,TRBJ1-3,TGTGCCAGCAGCTTACAGGGCGTTGGAAACACCATATATTTT,CASSLQGVGNTIYF